This T cell receptor (beta chain) emerged from a study of blood T cell repertoires in COVID-19. The CDR3 contains 13 residues. The germline V and J ends were trimmed by 4 bases and 0 bases, with 3 bases remaining between them. Assay: immunoSEQ multiplex PCR; the TCRdb copy retains only in-frame clones and omits some. The sample yields 240,000 or so clones, around 87% seen once. Material: peripheral blood. The receptor was derived from a woman in her seventies with active or convalescent COVID-19. The J gene is TRBJ1-4, the V gene TRBV12-3 or TRBV12-4; D unresolved. CDR3 region: CASSSTTNEKLFF. DNA of the CDR3: TGTGCCAGCAGTTCAACAACTAATGAAAAACTGTTTTTT.